The 21 T cell receptor beta chains below all came from one sample that was sequenced in a study of T cell responses to AZD1222 COVID-19 vaccine. The data were produced by immunoSEQ multiplex PCR, yet TCRdb's version contains in-frame clones alone and is incomplete. The sample has about 130,000 clones, 85% to 95% seen once; the top ten hold approximately 6.8%. The material was peripheral blood, obtained 28 days after the second AZD1222 dose. Receptors were obtained from an adult who received the AZD1222 COVID-19 vaccine.

The V gene is TRBV20-1, the J gene TRBJ2-7, with TRBD2 as a possible D gene (6 bases). The germline V and J ends were trimmed by 5 bases and 4 bases, with 9 bases remaining between them. Germline lookup yields CDR1 DFQATT and CDR2 SNEGSKA (reference sequence). This CDR3 comprises 11 residues. CDR3 amino acids: CSAGTGYEQYF. CDR3 sequence (DNA): TGCAGTGCTGGGACTGGTTACGAGCAGTACTTC.

The chain combines TRBV6-5 with TRBJ1-4; a weak D match, TRBD1 (5 bases). V gave up 4 bases and J gave up 4 bases, with 13 bases separating them. Germline lookup yields CDR1 MNHEY and CDR2 SVGAGI. The CDR3 contains 15 residues. The CDR3 coding sequence is TGTGCCAGCAGTTCGTCAGGGAACCTTAATGAAAAACTGTTTTTT. This codes for CASSSSGNLNEKLFF.

The J gene is TRBJ2-7, the V gene TRBV2; D is uncertain. CDR1 SNHLY and CDR2 FYNNEI come from the germline V gene. CDR3 size: 11 residues. The V end lost 8 bases, the J end lost 7 bases, and 12 bases lay between the germline ends. The CDR3 is CASGRSWEQYF. In nucleotides, the CDR3 is TGTGCCAGCGGGCGTTCGTGGGAGCAGTACTTC.

This clone appeared once. In nucleotides, the CDR3 is TGTGCCAGCACCCACGGGGCTAGCGGGACCTACAATGAGCAGTTCTTC. Residues: CASTHGASGTYNEQFF. The J gene is TRBJ2-1, the V gene TRBV28, with 9 bases lining up with TRBD2. Looked up from germline, CDR1 is MDHEN and CDR2 is SYDVKM. The V gene end was trimmed by 7 bases and the J gene end by 2 bases; junction bases not matched to a gene: 9. The CDR3 covers 16 residues.

This rearrangement joins TRBV10-1 to TRBJ1-1; weak D call: TRBD1 (6 bases). The CDR3 runs 19 residues. Germline V gene lookup returns CDR1 WNHNN and CDR2 SYGVQD (reference sequence). Trimming took off 4 bases at V and 0 bases at J, with 24 bases between the two ends. The DNA of the CDR3 is TGCGCCAGCAGTGGACTGTGGACAGCACCTACGAAAATGAACACTGAAGCTTTCTTT. Translated: CASSGLWTAPTKMNTEAFF.

The chain combines TRBV28 with TRBJ2-3; D might be TRBD2 (6 bases). V lost 7 bases, J lost 0 bases, and 17 bases lay in between. Germline CDR1 reads MDHEN; CDR2 reads SYDVKM. CDR3 length: 16 amino acids. CDR3 DNA: TGTGCCAGCATACCCCCCCTGGGGGGAAGCACAGATACGCAGTATTTT. Translation gives CASIPPLGGSTDTQYF.

The rearrangement links TRBV18 to TRBJ2-5; a possible D gene is TRBD2 (6 bases). Trimming pared 1 base from V and 5 bases from J, leaving 14 bases between. Germline lookup yields CDR1 KGHSH and CDR2 LQKENI. This CDR3 spans 15 amino acids. CDR3 in DNA: TGTGCCAGCTCACCACAGGAGGGGTTCAAGGAGACCCAGTACTTC. As protein: CASSPQEGFKETQYF.

The CDR3 spells CASSPRDRNTEAFF. The CDR3 DNA sequence: TGTGCCAGCAGCCCTCGGGACCGCAACACTGAAGCTTTCTTT. The chain employs TRBV11-3 and TRBJ1-1; possibly TRBD1 for D (5 bases). CDR1 is SGHNT, CDR2 YENEEA, per germline. The length of the CDR3 is 14 residues. Trimming pared 5 bases from V and 2 bases from J, leaving 12 bases between. The full variable domain, its missing parts supplied by reference TRBV11-3 and TRBJ1-1, is EAGVVQSPRYKIIEKKQPVAFWCNPISGHNTLYWYLQNLGQGPELLIRYENEEAVDDSQLPKDRFSAERLKGVDSTLKIQPAELGDSAVYLCASSPRDRNTEAFFGQGTRLTVV.

The rearrangement links TRBV2 to TRBJ1-5; no reliable D call. Trimming removed 2 bases from V and 7 bases from J, with 6 bases in between. The CDR3 has 12 amino acids. Per germline, CDR1 SNHLY and CDR2 FYNNEI. The CDR3 is CASSESGQPQHF. In DNA form, the CDR3 reads TGTGCCAGCAGTGAATCAGGCCAGCCCCAGCATTTT.

This rearrangement joins TRBV2 to TRBJ1-1; D call uncertain. V lost 7 bases and J lost 4, with 16 bases in between. Looked up from germline, CDR1 is SNHLY and CDR2 is FYNNEI. The CDR3 has 14 residues. The CDR3 loop reads CASTQERAGTEAFF. For the CDR3, the DNA is TGTGCCAGCACCCAGGAGAGGGCAGGCACTGAAGCTTTCTTT.

This chain joins TRBV3-1 (or the pseudogene TRBV3-2) and TRBJ2-7, with TRBD2 matching over 7 bases. The CDR3 has 14 amino acids. J lost 3 bases, V lost 4 bases, and 6 bases had no gene match. Germline-derived CDR1 and CDR2 are LGHDT and YNNKEL (reference sequence). Written as DNA, the CDR3 is TGTGCCAGCAGCCCCCTAGGGACTATCTACGAGCAGTACTTC. Protein sequence: CASSPLGTIYEQYF.

This chain connects TRBV9 to TRBJ1-2; D gene ambiguous. This CDR3 is built from 13 residues. The V end lost 4 bases, the J end lost 5 bases, and 12 bases lay between the germline ends. Germline V gives CDR1 SGDLS, CDR2 YYNGEE. CDR3 nucleotides: TGTGCCAGCAGCCCCCCCCAGCGATATGGCTACACCTTC. This sequence encodes CASSPPQRYGYTF.

The chain uses TRBV6-5 and TRBJ2-5, with 9 bases matching TRBD2. The V gene end was trimmed by 0 bases and the J gene end by 2 bases; junction bases not matched to a gene: 4. There are 16 residues in the CDR3. From germline, CDR1 is MNHEY and CDR2 SVGAGI. DNA for the CDR3: TGTGCCAGCAGTTACTCTCCAGCGGGGGGACAAGAGACCCAGTACTTC. Amino acid sequence: CASSYSPAGGQETQYF.

The CDR3, as DNA: TGCGCCAGCAGCTTCCTAGAGACCCAGTACTTC. This sequence encodes CASSFLETQYF. The chain combines TRBV5-1 with TRBJ2-5, with D unclear. The CDR3 is 11 residues long. Germline lookup yields CDR1 SGHRS and CDR2 YFSETQ. V shed 2 bases and J shed 4 bases, with 3 bases lying between them.

The chain joins TRBV3-1 (or the pseudogene TRBV3-2) to TRBJ1-2; TRBD1 might be the D (6 bases). V was cut by 4 bases and J by 6 bases, with 9 bases left in between. CDR1 LGHDT and CDR2 YNNKEL come from the germline V gene (reference sequence). This CDR3 spans 12 amino acids. The CDR3 nucleotides are TGTGCCAGCAGCCTAAGGACAGATGGCTACACCTTC. It specifies CASSLRTDGYTF.

This sequence joins TRBV12-5 and TRBJ2-7, with 12 bases matching TRBD1. The CDR3 contains 16 residues. Per the germline V gene, CDR1 is LGHNT and CDR2 is FRNRAP. V lost 4 bases to trimming and J lost 4 bases; unmatched junction nucleotides: 8. The CDR3 bases are TGTGCTAGTGGTTCCCTCGGGACAGGGGGCAGTTACGAGCAGTACTTC. Amino acid sequence: CASGSLGTGGSYEQYF.

This rearrangement joins TRBV5-4 to TRBJ1-6; D gene unclear. The CDR3 has 14 amino acids. Trimming took 2 bases from V and 5 from J, leaving 8 bases between them. Per germline, CDR1 SGHNT and CDR2 YYREEE (reference sequence). CDR3 coding DNA: TGTGCCAGCAGCTTCGACACTAATAATTCACCCCTCCACTTT. Translated, it gives CASSFDTNNSPLHF.

CDR3 protein: CASSPQDNYGYTF. CDR3 DNA sequence: TGTGCCAGCTCACCCCAGGATAACTATGGCTACACCTTC. The V call is TRBV18, the J call TRBJ1-2; D call uncertain. This CDR3 has 13 residues. Germline values: CDR1 KGHSH, CDR2 LQKENI. Trimming pared 3 bases from V and 1 base from J, leaving 6 bases between.

Turning to this clone: The DNA is left out, because the CDR3 cannot be placed on it with certainty; the CDR3 is given as TCRdb lists it. V is TRBV3-1 (or the pseudogene TRBV3-2) and J is TRBJ2-1; the table gives TRBD1 as D, unverified against the DNA. The CDR3 is 13 amino acids in total, end residues counted. Germline-derived CDR1 and CDR2 are LGHDT and YNNKEL (reference sequence). The CDR3 region is CASSWGVGTGLFF.

This chain links TRBV19 with TRBJ2-3, with D maybe TRBD1 (6 bases). The V gene's germline CDR1 is LNHDA and CDR2 SQIVND (reference sequence). CDR3 length: 15 amino acids. V was cut by 8 bases and J by 0 bases, with 15 bases left in between. DNA for the CDR3: TGTGCCAGTCGCGGACAGACGTTCAGCACAGATACGCAGTATTTT. Residues: CASRGQTFSTDTQYF.

This clone was counted once. One end of the junction is discordant with germline, which a read error may explain. This chain uses TRBV6-1 with TRBJ2-1; D is unresolved. CDR3 length: 12 residues. Germline V CDR1 and CDR2: MNHNS, SASEGT. The CDR3 loop reads CASNEANNEQFF. CDR3 sequence (DNA): TGTGCCAGCAATGAAGCAAACAATGAGCAGTTCTTC.